What follows describes a single TCR beta chain. Arm-PCR of CDR3 regions with iRepertoire HTBI primers generated TCR beta libraries. MiXCR, run by TCRdb on the multiplex PCR reads, gives a single entry per CDR3 protein. The repertoire holds hundreds of thousands of distinct CDR3 sequences, roughly 15% seen once, with approximately 21% in the top ten. This record belongs to a study of regulatory T cells in long-lasting Graves disease. The V end was cut by 1 base, the J end by 5 bases, with 20 bases between. CDR3 length: 17 amino acids. Germline CDR1 SGHNT, CDR2 YENEEA. Time point meaning: newly diagnosed GD, antithyroid drugs for less than 3 months. PBMCs provided the RNA from which the TCR library was made.

The chain recombines TRBV11-3 with TRBJ2-5; weak D call: TRBD2 (5 bases). This receptor was taken from a female donor with Graves disease. This specimen consisted of peripheral blood mononuclear cells (PBMCs), obtained at new diagnosis, from a patient treated with antithyroid drugs. CDR3 loop: CASSLAPFGSGGETQYF. The CDR3 region has the DNA TGTGCCAGCAGCTTAGCCCCCTTTGGTTCCGGCGGGGAGACCCAGTACTTC.